The present T cell receptor (beta chain) was sequenced within a study of blood T cell repertoires in COVID-19. Study in general: The study drew acute and convalescent COVID-19 samples from the United States, Italy and Spain. The cDNA or gDNA used as material had been derived from T cells, B-cell-depleted T cells, or PBMCs.

In the study's own analysis: Reference gene primer amplification gave nucleated cell count estimates. Using immunoSEQ multiplex PCR, the repertoire was profiled, and TCRdb retains in-frame clones only, with some absent. V and J calls and clone size are given by that table; D and trimming were obtained from the DNA. The profile covers 80,000 or so clones, with approximately 86% appearing a single time and over 15% taken by the ten largest. Source material: peripheral blood. The TCR was taken from a human donor in a cohort sampled during active COVID-19.

DNA for the CDR3: TGTGCCAGCAGCCAAGAAGGGGACAGAACCTACGAGCAGTACTTC. It codes for CASSQEGDRTYEQYF. The chain combines TRBV4-2 with TRBJ2-7; TRBD1 aligns across 7 bases. CDR3 size: 15 residues. The trim removed 0 bases at V and 2 bases at J, leaving 4 bases unmatched. From germline, CDR1 is LGHNA and CDR2 YNFKEQ.